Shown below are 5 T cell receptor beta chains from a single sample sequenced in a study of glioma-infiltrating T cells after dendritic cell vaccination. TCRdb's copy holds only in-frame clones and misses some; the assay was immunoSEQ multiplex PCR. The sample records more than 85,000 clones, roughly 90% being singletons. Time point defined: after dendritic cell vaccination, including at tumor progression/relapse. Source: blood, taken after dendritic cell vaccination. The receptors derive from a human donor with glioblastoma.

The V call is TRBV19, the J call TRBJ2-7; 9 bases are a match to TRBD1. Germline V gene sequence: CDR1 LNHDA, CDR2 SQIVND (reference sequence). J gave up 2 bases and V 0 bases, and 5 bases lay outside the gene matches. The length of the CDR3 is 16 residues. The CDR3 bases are TGTGCCAGTAGTATAGATCACACAGGGGGCGCCTACGAGCAGTACTTC. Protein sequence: CASSIDHTGGAYEQYF.

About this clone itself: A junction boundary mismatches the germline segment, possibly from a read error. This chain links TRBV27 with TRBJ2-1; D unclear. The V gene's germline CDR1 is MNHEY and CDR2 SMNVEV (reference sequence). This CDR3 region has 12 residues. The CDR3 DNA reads TGTGCCAGCAGAACCCAATACAATCAGCAGTTCTTC. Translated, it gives CASRTQYNQQFF.

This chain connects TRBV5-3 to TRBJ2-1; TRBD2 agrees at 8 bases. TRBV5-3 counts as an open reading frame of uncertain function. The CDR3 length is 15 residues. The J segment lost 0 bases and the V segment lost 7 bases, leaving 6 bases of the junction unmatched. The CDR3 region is CARRRGGDSYNEQFF. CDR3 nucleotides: TGTGCCAGACGCCGGGGGGGGGACTCCTACAATGAGCAGTTCTTC.

In nucleotides, the CDR3 is TGCGCCAGCAGCCAAGGGGGGGGGATCGAACAAGAGACCCAGTACTTC. Protein sequence: CASSQGGGIEQETQYF. The gene calls are TRBV4-1 and TRBJ2-5; 7 positions agree with TRBD2. Germline-derived CDR1 and CDR2 are MGHRA and YSYEKL. The CDR3 length is 16 residues. J gave up 2 bases and V 1 base, and 7 bases lay outside the gene matches.

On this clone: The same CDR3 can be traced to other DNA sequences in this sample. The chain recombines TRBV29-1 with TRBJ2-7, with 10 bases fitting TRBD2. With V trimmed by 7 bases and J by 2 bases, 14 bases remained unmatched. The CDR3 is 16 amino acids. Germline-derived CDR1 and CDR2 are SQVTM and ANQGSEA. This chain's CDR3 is CSALPGTSAPAYEQYF. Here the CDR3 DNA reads TGCAGCGCACTCCCCGGGACTAGCGCCCCCGCCTACGAGCAGTACTTC.